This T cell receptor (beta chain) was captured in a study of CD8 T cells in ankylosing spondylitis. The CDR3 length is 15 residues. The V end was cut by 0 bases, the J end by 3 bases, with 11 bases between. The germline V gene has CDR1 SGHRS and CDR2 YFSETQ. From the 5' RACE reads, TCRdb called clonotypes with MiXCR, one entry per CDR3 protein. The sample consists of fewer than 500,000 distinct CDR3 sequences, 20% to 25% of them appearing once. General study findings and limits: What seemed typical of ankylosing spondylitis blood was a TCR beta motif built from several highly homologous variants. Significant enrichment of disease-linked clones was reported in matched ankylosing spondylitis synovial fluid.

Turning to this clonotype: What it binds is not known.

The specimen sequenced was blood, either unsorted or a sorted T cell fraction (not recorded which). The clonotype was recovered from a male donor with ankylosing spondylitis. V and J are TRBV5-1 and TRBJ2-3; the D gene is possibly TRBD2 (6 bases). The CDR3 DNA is TGCGCCAGCAGCTTGGATCCGGGGGTAACAGATACGCAGTATTTT. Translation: CASSLDPGVTDTQYF.